What follows describes a single TCR beta chain. No cognate antigen has been identified for it. The germline gene is not matched at one end of the junction; a read error may be the cause. CD3+CD4+ T cells were sorted from fresh PBMCs before TCR sequencing. Via the germline V gene (reference sequence), CDR1 is SEHNR and CDR2 FQNEAQ. The CDR3 spans 12 residues, from the cysteine through the phenylalanine. Of all the DNA, just the CDR3 is kept, 36 bases in frame from base 1. After extraction using the QIAamp DNA Blood Mini Kit, genomic DNA was sent off for immunoSEQ repertoire analysis. Multiplex PCR was used to amplify CDR3 regions from a standard amount of genomic DNA template. An Illumina platform was used to sequence the PCR products. The authors' analysis ran thus. Sequences were mapped to a reference, using V, D and J gene definitions from IMGT. To eliminate PCR and sequencing errors, a nearest-neighbor clustering algorithm combined closely related sequences. V, D and J usage was analyzed in productive unique and total sequences using ImmunoSEQ Analyzer tools and R version 3.6.1. TCRdb re-hosts the immuneACCESS table, in-frame sequences only. Its copies lack some clones; in the studies checked, an unresolved V gene accounts for under half of them, and the cause for the rest is not known. V and J calls plus clone size are reproduced from that table; the DNA served to infer D and trimming. The sample table contains over a thousand clones; only one count was recorded for approximately 96% of them. The biggest ten clones account for around 1.2% of the sample.

This record belongs to a study of immunodeficiency (dated by TCRdb to between 2018 and 2020). For context, the study as a whole: Repertoire analysis was done to look for VDJ recombination defects and oligoclonality.

Beyond this particular receptor, the publication reports: In entropy comparisons, n=3 (open circles) was shown for patients versus healthy controls, and a thymic development effect was only suggested as possible. Severe oligoclonality, as judged by top-100 and total clonotype frequencies, was observed in patient CD8+ T cells but not in patient CD4+ T cells. Between patients and controls, productive entropy and V-J pairing of CD4+ T cells looked similar.

Sequenced input: CD4+ T cells from blood. This TCR derives from a girl aged 2 to 10. The rearrangement combines TRBV7-9 with TRBJ1-1; a tentative D match to TRBD1 spans 5 bases. CDR3 protein: CASSLLSEGVHF. In nucleotides, the sequence is TGTGCCAGCAGCTTACTGTCCGAAGGGGTTCACTTT. The full variable domain, with segments outside the CDR3 supplied by the reference TRBV7-9 and TRBJ1-1 proteins, appears as DTGVSQNPRHKITKRGQNVTFRCDPISEHNRLYWYRQTLGQGPEFLTYFQNEAQLEKSRLLSDRFSAERPKGSFSTLEIQRTEQGDSAMYLCASSLLSEGVHFGQGTRLTVV.